Described below is a single T cell receptor (beta chain) sequence and its context. This specimen comes from a study of cytomegalovirus exposure and HLA in healthy donors. Study background: Unique TCRs numbering around 80 million, obtained from HLA-typed donors, made up an early data release.

PCR primers comprised 60 Vbeta and 13 Jbeta primers. The table came from immunoSEQ multiplex PCR; TCRdb's copy has only in-frame clones and leaves some out. The sample includes about 260,000 clones, about 75% of them seen just once. Sequencing input: PBMCs. This receptor was identified in a female donor in good health and CMV-seronegative.

CDR3 nucleotide sequence: TGTGCCAGCAGTGGGAGGCCGGCAGGGGGCAATCAGCCCCAGCATTTT. Translating gives CASSGRPAGGNQPQHF. The rearrangement links TRBV2 to TRBJ1-5, with D perhaps TRBD1 (6 bases). This CDR3 is built from 16 residues. V was clipped by 4 bases and J by 2 bases, with 15 bases between them. Per the germline V gene, CDR1 is SNHLY and CDR2 is FYNNEI.